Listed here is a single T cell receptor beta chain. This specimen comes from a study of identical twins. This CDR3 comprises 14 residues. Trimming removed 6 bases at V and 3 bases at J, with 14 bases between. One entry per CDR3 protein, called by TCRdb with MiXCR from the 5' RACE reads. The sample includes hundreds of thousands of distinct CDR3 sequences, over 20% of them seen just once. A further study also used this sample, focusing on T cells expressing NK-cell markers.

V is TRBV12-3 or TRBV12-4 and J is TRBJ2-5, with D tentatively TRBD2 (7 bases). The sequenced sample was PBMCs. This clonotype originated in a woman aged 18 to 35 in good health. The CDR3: CASRGGQEEETQYF. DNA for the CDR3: TGTGCCAGCAGGGGGGGGCAGGAGGAAGAGACCCAGTACTTC.